These 9 T cell receptor beta chains were sequenced from one sample in a study of radiotherapy plus CTLA-4 blockade in lung cancer. This table comes from immunoSEQ multiplex PCR, and its TCRdb copy is limited to in-frame clones, with some not included. In the table there are roughly 78,000 clones, around 80% of which are singletons. This material consisted of peripheral blood, taken from a patient treated with radiotherapy plus ipilimumab. The receptors shown here come from a human donor with non-small cell lung cancer who had a complete response to radiotherapy plus ipilimumab.

This sequence joins TRBV6-5 and TRBJ2-3; TRBD1 matches 9 bases. V shed 4 bases, J shed 5 bases, and the junction held 7 bases outside the gene matches. Germline lookup yields CDR1 MNHEY and CDR2 SVGAGI. The CDR3 covers 15 residues. The CDR3 DNA reads as TGTGCCAGCAGTTTACCGGGACAGGGTGGAGATACGCAGTATTTT. Protein: CASSLPGQGGDTQYF.

The rearrangement uses TRBV27 and TRBJ2-7; 11 nucleotides align to TRBD2. J gave up 6 bases and V 6 bases, and 7 bases lay outside the gene matches. This CDR3 has 14 residues. CDR1 and CDR2 from the germline V gene are MNHEY and SMNVEV (reference sequence). DNA of the CDR3: TGTGCCAGCAGCCCTAGCGGGAGGATAGGCGAGCAGTACGTC. Amino acid sequence: CASSPSGRIGEQYV.

In its sample, this clone was seen once. V usage is TRBV29-1 and J usage is TRBJ2-3; D is undetermined. This CDR3 is built from 12 residues. The ends were cut back, 3 bases at V and 5 bases at J, with 9 bases in the middle. Per the germline V gene, CDR1 is SQVTM and CDR2 is ANQGSEA. CDR3 sequence: CSVELGGDTQYF. The CDR3 DNA is TGCAGCGTTGAGTTGGGTGGAGATACGCAGTATTTT.

This clone was picked up a small number of times. The gene calls are TRBV28 and TRBJ2-7; D uncertain. V dropped 3 bases and J dropped 2 bases, with 5 bases sitting between them. CDR1 and CDR2 from the germline V gene are MDHEN and SYDVKM. The CDR3 extends over 12 amino acids. The CDR3 DNA follows: TGTGCCAGCAGTTTGGGCGCCTACGAGCAGTACGTC. Translated: CASSLGAYEQYV.

V is TRBV6-6 and J is TRBJ1-1; a possible D gene is TRBD1 (5 bases). The CDR3 runs to 14 residues. Germline V gene lookup returns CDR1 MNHNY and CDR2 SVGAGI (reference sequence). Deletions cut 6 bases from V and 3 bases from J, with 14 bases between. CDR3 amino acids: CASRSSTVHTEAFF. The CDR3 DNA reads as TGTGCCAGCAGATCCTCGACAGTACACACTGAAGCTTTCTTT.

Comments on this clone: One junction end disagrees with the germline gene, perhaps due to a read error. This sequence joins TRBV7-6 and TRBJ2-5; D is undetermined. This CDR3 has 12 residues. Germline CDR1 reads SGHVS; CDR2 reads FNYEAQ. Written as DNA, the CDR3 is TGTGCCAGCAGCTTAGCGATGGGCTTACGGGACTTC. Amino acid sequence: CASSLAMGLRDF.

The chain joins TRBV5-1 to TRBJ2-3; 9 positions agree with TRBD1. The J segment lost 2 bases and the V segment lost 4 bases, leaving 8 bases of the junction unmatched. The CDR3 sequence is 16 residues long. Per germline, CDR1 SGHRS and CDR2 YFSETQ. As DNA, the CDR3 is TGCGCCAGCAGCCGTTCGGACAGGGGAGACACAGATACGCAGTATTTT. Amino acids: CASSRSDRGDTDTQYF.

This chain links TRBV6-5 with TRBJ1-1; 7 positions match TRBD1. The trim removed 6 bases at V and 5 bases at J, leaving 12 bases unmatched. Germline V gives CDR1 MNHEY, CDR2 SVGAGI. The CDR3 runs to 15 residues. The CDR3 reads CASSLAPNRGTEAFF. The CDR3, as DNA: TGTGCCAGCAGCTTAGCCCCTAACAGGGGTACTGAAGCTTTCTTT.

The gene calls are TRBV6-1 and TRBJ2-5, with TRBD2 identical over 8 bases. V trimming: 8 bases; J trimming: 6 bases; junction bases outside the gene matches: 11. CDR1 and CDR2 from the germline V gene are MNHNS and SASEGT. CDR3 length: 14 residues. As DNA, the CDR3 is TGTGCCAGCTCTGGAGGGCGGGGGGTAAAGACCCAGTACTTC. This gives the protein CASSGGRGVKTQYF.